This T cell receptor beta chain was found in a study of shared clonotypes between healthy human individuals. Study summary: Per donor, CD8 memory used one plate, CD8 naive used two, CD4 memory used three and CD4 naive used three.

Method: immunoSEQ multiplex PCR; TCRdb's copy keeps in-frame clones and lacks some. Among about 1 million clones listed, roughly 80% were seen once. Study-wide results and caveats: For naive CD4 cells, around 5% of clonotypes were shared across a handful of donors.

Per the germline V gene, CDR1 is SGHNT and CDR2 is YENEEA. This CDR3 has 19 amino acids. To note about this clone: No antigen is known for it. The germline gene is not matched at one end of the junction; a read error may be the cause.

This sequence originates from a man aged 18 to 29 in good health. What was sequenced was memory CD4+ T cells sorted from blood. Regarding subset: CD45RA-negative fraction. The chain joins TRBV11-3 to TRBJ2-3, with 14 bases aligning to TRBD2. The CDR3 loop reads CASSVEPGLAGVRTDTQYF. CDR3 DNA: TGTGCCAGCAGCGTAGAACCGGGACTAGCGGGAGTTAGGACAGATACGCAGTATTTT.